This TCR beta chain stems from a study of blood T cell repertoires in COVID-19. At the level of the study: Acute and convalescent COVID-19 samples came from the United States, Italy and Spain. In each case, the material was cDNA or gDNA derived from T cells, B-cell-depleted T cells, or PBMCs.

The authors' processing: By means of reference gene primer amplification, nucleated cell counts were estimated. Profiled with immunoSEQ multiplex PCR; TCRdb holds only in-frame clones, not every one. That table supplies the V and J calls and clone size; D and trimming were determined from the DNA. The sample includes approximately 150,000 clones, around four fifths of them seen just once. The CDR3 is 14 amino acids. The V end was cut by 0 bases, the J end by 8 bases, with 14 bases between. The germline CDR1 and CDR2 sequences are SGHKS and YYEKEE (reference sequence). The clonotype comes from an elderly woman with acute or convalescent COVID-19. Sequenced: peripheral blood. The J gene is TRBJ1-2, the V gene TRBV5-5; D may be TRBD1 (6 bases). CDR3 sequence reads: CASSLDWGPSGYTF. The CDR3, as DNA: TGTGCCAGCAGCTTGGACTGGGGGCCCAGCGGCTACACCTTC.